Listed below are T cell receptor beta chains from one sample, sequenced in a study of human T cells and chemical hapten exposure. Each CDR3 protein gets one entry after TCRdb re-called the RACE reads with MiXCR. The sample has about 350,000 distinct CDR3 sequences; about 6% are singletons. Here the sequenced sample was whole blood, taken in connection with sensitization to the hapten diphenylcyclopropenone (DPC). The source is a woman aged 18-29 years with alopecia areata. Some clones in this sample may be carry-over from other donors' samples. CDR3s include the opening cysteine and the closing phenylalanine or tryptophan. Fields, in order: J gene, clone size, V gene, D gene, CDR3 DNA, CDR3 protein. The D gene is left open where the match is weak. Expanded clones are given a class, and other clones once, few, many or no size at all.

TRBJ1-2	few	TRBV28	NA	TGTGCCAGCAGTTTTCAAGGACTCTATGGCTACACCTTC	CASSFQGLYGYTF
TRBJ2-2	few	TRBV6-6	NA	TGTGCCAGCAGTCGACAGGTCACGGAGCTGTTTTTT	CASSRQVTELFF
TRBJ1-2	NA	TRBV5-1	NA	TGCGCCAGCAGCTTGCTCGGCGGACGCGAGAGTGGCTACACCTTC	CASSLLGGRESGYTF
TRBJ2-3	few	TRBV14	NA	TGTGCCAGCAGCCATATGGGGCCAGATACGCAGTATTTT	CASSHMGPDTQYF
TRBJ2-1	many	TRBV13	NA	TGTGCCAGTAACCGAGGAGGGGGAAACAATGAGCAGTTCTTC	CASNRGGGNNEQFF
TRBJ1-1	many	TRBV6-2/TRBV6-3	NA	TGTGCCAGCAGCGCCGCTGTAGGACAGAGGACCGGCGGCACTGAAGCTTTCTTT	CASSAAVGQRTGGTEAFF
TRBJ1-5	few	TRBV28	NA	TGTGCCACGATCCTAGGGACGGGTACTCAGCCCCAGCATTTT	CATILGTGTQPQHF
TRBJ1-3	few	TRBV7-9	NA	TGTGCCAGCAGCTTCGAAGTTCCCTCTGGAAACACCATATATTTT	CASSFEVPSGNTIYF
TRBJ1-2	many	TRBV14	NA	TGTGCCAGCAGCCAAGTTAGAGTCACATCTTATGGCTACACCTTC	CASSQVRVTSYGYTF
TRBJ2-7	few	TRBV6-1	NA	TGTGCCAGCAGTATCCACTACGAGCAGTACTTC	CASSIHYEQYF
TRBJ2-4	few	TRBV12-3/TRBV12-4	NA	TGTGCCAGCAGCACCGGCAACACCGGGGACATTCAGTACTTC	CASSTGNTGDIQYF
TRBJ1-6	NA	TRBV3-1	TRBD1	TGTGCCAGCAGTCCTAGACAGGGGGGATCCTGGTCACCCCTCCACTTT	CASSPRQGGSWSPLHF
TRBJ1-5	NA	TRBV2	TRBD1	TGTGCCAGCGGATCGGGACAGCTCTACAATCAGCCCCAGCATTTT	CASGSGQLYNQPQHF
TRBJ2-4	few	TRBV5-3	TRBD2	TGTGCCAGAACGACTAGCTGCTCAACCAAAAACATTCAGTACTTC	CARTTSCSTKNIQYF
TRBJ1-4	NA	TRBV7-2	NA	TGTGCCAGCAGCTTAGTCGGCAGGGTAGAAGAAAAACTGTTTTTT	CASSLVGRVEEKLFF
TRBJ1-5	many	TRBV12-3/TRBV12-4	TRBD1	TGTGCCAGCGCTAACCGGGACAGGGAGAACCAGCCCCAGCATTTT	CASANRDRENQPQHF
TRBJ2-3	many	TRBV12-3/TRBV12-4	TRBD1	TGTGCCAGCAGGAAGGGACAGGGACCAGATACGCAGTATTTT	CASRKGQGPDTQYF
TRBJ2-3	NA	TRBV3-1	TRBD2	TGTGCCAGCAGCCAAGTGAACGGGGGGGGCACAGATACGCAGTATTTT	CASSQVNGGGTDTQYF
TRBJ1-4	NA	TRBV2	NA	TGTGCCAGCAGTGATAATGGGGGCTGGAGTGAAAAACTGTTTTTT	CASSDNGGWSEKLFF
TRBJ2-7	NA	TRBV10-3	NA	TGTGCCATCAGTGAGTCTACGGGGGGCCCTAGTAAGCAGTACTTC	CAISESTGGPSKQYF
TRBJ1-6	many	TRBV7-6	NA	TGTGCCAGCAGCTTACACTCCCTCTCGGGATCCTATAATTCACCCCTCCACTTT	CASSLHSLSGSYNSPLHF
TRBJ1-2	few	TRBV12-3/TRBV12-4	NA	TGTGCCAGCAGTTCTCCTAATCCGGACGGAAACTATGGCTACACCTTC	CASSSPNPDGNYGYTF
TRBJ1-1	NA	TRBV5-1	NA	TGCGCCAGCAGTTCTCCGATACCAGGGGTGAACACTGAAGCTTTCTTT	CASSSPIPGVNTEAFF
TRBJ1-6	many	TRBV4-3	TRBD1	TGCGCCAGCAGCCAGGAAGGGGGGACAGCCGATTCGCCCCTCCACTTT	CASSQEGGTADSPLHF
TRBJ2-3	few	TRBV5-6	TRBD2	TGTGCCAGCAGCCCGGGGACTAGCGGGGGAGATACGCAGTATTTT	CASSPGTSGGDTQYF
TRBJ2-3	few	TRBV3-1	NA	TGTGCCAGCAGCCAACAACTTTCCACAGATACGCAGTATTTT	CASSQQLSTDTQYF
TRBJ2-3	NA	TRBV5-5	TRBD1	TGTGCCAGCAGCGCGGGACAGGGGGCAGATACGCAGTATTTT	CASSAGQGADTQYF
TRBJ1-3	few	TRBV12-3/TRBV12-4	NA	TGTGCCAGCACCTTGGGACTGTTAGACACCATATATTTT	CASTLGLLDTIYF
TRBJ2-1	few	TRBV19	TRBD2	TGTGCCAGTACCCGGACTAGCCGTAATGTGGATGAGCAGTTCTTC	CASTRTSRNVDEQFF
TRBJ1-1	many	TRBV6-5	TRBD1	TGTGCCAGCAGCACTCGGGACAGGGGATGGGGCACTGAAGCTTTCTTT	CASSTRDRGWGTEAFF
TRBJ1-4	many	TRBV19	NA	TGTGCCAGTACCGGTCCTCCCGAAAAACTGTTTTTT	CASTGPPEKLFF
TRBJ2-1	many	TRBV11-1	TRBD1	TGTGCCAGCAGCTTAGCCCGATCCGGGACAGGGGCTTATGAGCAGTTCTTC	CASSLARSGTGAYEQFF
TRBJ2-1	few	TRBV7-2	TRBD1	TGTGCCAGCAGCATAGGACAGGGTTCCTACAATGAGCAGTTCTTC	CASSIGQGSYNEQFF
TRBJ2-7	NA	TRBV4-3	TRBD1	TGCGCCAGCAGCCAAGACGAGGGACAGGTAACCTACGAGCAGTACTTC	CASSQDEGQVTYEQYF
TRBJ2-4	NA	TRBV6-5	TRBD2	TGTGCCAGCAGTCTGATAGCGGGGGGGCGGGCCAAAAACATTCAGTACTTC	CASSLIAGGRAKNIQYF
TRBJ2-3	NA	TRBV12-3/TRBV12-4	NA	TGTGCCAGCAGTCTCCAAAGCCGAGATACGCAGTATTTT	CASSLQSRDTQYF
TRBJ1-6	few	TRBV13	NA	TGTGCCAGCAGCTACACCAGGACAGTGGATAATTCACCCCTCCACTTT	CASSYTRTVDNSPLHF
TRBJ1-2	many	TRBV7-2	NA	TGTGCCAGCAGCTTAGGCCAGGGAGCTAACTATGGCTACACCTTC	CASSLGQGANYGYTF